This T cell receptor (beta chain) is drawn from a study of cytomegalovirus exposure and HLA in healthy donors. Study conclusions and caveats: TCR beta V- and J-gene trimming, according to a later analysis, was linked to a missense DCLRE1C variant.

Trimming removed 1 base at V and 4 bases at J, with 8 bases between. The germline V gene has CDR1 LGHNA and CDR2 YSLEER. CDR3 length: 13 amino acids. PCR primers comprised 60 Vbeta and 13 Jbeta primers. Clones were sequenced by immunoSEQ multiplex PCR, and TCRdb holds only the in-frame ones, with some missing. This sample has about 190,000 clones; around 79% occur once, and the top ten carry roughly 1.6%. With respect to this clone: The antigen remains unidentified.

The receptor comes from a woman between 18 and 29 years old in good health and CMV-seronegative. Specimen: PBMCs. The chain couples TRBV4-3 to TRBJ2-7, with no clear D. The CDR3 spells CASSQGPGYEQYF. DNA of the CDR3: TGCGCCAGCAGCCAAGGTCCCGGGTACGAGCAGTACTTC.